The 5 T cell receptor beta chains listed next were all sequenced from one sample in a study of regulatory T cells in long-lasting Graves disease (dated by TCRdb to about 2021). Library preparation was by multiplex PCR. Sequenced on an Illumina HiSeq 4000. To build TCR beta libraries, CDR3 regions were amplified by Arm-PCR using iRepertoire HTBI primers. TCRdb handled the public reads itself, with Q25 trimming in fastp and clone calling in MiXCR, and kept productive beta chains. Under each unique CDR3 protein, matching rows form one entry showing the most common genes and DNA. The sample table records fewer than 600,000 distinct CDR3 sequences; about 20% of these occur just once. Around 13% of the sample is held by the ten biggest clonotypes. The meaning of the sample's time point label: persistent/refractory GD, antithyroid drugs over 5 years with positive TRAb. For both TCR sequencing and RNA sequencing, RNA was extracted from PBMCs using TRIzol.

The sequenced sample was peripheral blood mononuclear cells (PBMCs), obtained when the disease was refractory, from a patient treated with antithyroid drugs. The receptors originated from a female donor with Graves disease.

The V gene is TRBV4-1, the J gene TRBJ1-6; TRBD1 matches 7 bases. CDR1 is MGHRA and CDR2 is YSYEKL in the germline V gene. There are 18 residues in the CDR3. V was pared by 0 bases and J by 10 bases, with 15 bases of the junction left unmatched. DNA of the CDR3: TGCGCCAGCAGCCAAGATCCAAGTGCGACAGGGAGGGGATCACCCCTCCACTTT. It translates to CASSQDPSATGRGSPLHF.

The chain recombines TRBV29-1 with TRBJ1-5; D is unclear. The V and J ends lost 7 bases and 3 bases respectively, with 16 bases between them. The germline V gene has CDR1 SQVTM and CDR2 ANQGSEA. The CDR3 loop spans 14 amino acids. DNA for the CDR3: TGCAGCGCCCCGGGCCGGGGTGTCAATCAGCCCCAGCATTTT. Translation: CSAPGRGVNQPQHF.

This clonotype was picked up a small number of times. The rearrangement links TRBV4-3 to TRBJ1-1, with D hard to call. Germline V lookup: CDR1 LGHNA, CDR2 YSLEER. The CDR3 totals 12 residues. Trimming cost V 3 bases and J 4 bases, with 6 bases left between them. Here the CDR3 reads CASSQDFTEAFF. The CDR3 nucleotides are TGCGCCAGCAGCCAGGATTTCACTGAAGCTTTCTTT.

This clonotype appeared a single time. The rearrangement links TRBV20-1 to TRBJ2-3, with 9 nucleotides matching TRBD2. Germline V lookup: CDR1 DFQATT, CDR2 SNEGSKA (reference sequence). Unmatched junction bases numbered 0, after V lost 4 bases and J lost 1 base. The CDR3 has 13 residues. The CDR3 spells CSAKRGGTDTQYF. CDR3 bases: TGCAGTGCTAAGCGGGGGGGCACAGATACGCAGTATTTT.

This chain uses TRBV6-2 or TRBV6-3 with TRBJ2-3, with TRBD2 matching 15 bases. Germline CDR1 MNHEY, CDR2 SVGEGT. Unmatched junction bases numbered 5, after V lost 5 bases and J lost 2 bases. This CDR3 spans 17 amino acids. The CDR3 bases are TGTGCCAGCAGTCCAGGACTAGCGGGGGGGCCCACAGATACGCAGTATTTT. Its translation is CASSPGLAGGPTDTQYF.